The clone carrying this T cell receptor beta chain has at least ten counts. The data are from a study of early T cells in non-severe SARS-CoV-2 infection. Tagging with unique molecular identifiers was applied to individual cDNA molecules. TCRdb itself ran the 5' RACE reads through MiXCR, one entry per CDR3 protein. The repertoire has 60,000 to 75,000 distinct CDR3 sequences, about an eighth of them found once; the top ten carry 5% to 7.5%. Germline V gene sequence: CDR1 MRHNA, CDR2 SNTAGT. Trimming shortened V by 7 bases and J by 7 bases, and 21 bases separated the two germline ends. This CDR3 has 15 amino acids.

This receptor was taken from an adult who was a healthcare worker with PCR-confirmed SARS-CoV-2 infection or an uninfected control (not recorded which). V is TRBV6-4 and J is TRBJ2-3; no reliable D call. Input material: whole blood. The CDR3: CASNGLVQIRNTQYF. CDR3 in DNA: TGTGCCAGCAACGGGCTAGTCCAGATACGGAATACGCAGTATTTT.